This entry describes one T cell receptor beta chain. What it binds is unknown. cDNA synthesis used the whole RNA isolate, giving expressed TCRB sequences. Roughly 3.5 million reads per sample on average were obtained from naive, central memory and regulatory T cell samples. The assay was immunoSEQ multiplex PCR, and TCRdb's table has in-frame clones only and misses some. The data show about 640,000 clones, roughly 12% seen once. The data originate from a study of beta chain features in type 1 diabetes. About the research overall: Examination spanned around 110,000,000 sorted cells from all samples.

General observations from the study: Patients with type 1 diabetes showed fewer VDJ junction insertions and more deletions. Among patients with Type 1 diabetes, TCRB CDR3s were moderately but significantly shorter in every one of the four CD4+ subsets.

CDR1 and CDR2 (germline): MDHEN, SYDVKM. J lost 4 bases, V lost 5 bases, and 6 bases had no gene match. The CDR3 is made up of 15 amino acids. CD4+ naive, central memory, regulatory and stem cell-like memory cells were sorted via CD45RO/CCR7/CD25/CD127/CD95/CD27. Sequencing input: naive CD4+ T cells from blood. This chain connects TRBV28 to TRBJ2-1; 9 bases line up with TRBD2. The sequence was collected from a man aged 30-40 years with type 1 diabetes. This CDR3 is CASSGSGGAYNEQFF. In DNA form, the CDR3 reads TGTGCCAGCAGTGGTAGCGGGGGAGCTTACAATGAGCAGTTCTTC.